The rows below give T cell receptor beta chains drawn from one sample of a study of OX40 agonist ivuxolimab in advanced cancers. The assay was immunoSEQ multiplex PCR, and TCRdb's table has in-frame clones only and misses some. The sample consists of 80,000 to 100,000 clones, about 90% of them appearing once. The material was CD4+ or CD8+ T cells sorted from blood, obtained in a trial of the OX40 agonist ivuxolimab. The receptors here all came from an adult with an advanced solid tumor such as melanoma, head and neck, liver or kidney cancer. Both conserved end residues are part of each CDR3. The D gene is left open where the match is weak. The size field is filled for only some rows; it gives once, few, many or a size class.

abundance	d_gene	v_gene	j_gene	CDR3nt	CDR3aa
.	TRBD2	TRBV5-4	TRBJ2-3	TGTGCCAGCAGCAAGGGACTAGCGGGGTATACGCAGTATTTT	CASSKGLAGYTQYF
once	.	TRBV30	TRBJ2-7	TGTGCCTCGACCGGTCCGTTGCGGGACGGATACTACGAGCAGTACTTC	CASTGPLRDGYYEQYF
.	TRBD1	TRBV29-1	TRBJ1-1	TGCAGCGTTGGATGGGACAGGGGGACTGAAGCTTTCTTT	CSVGWDRGTEAFF
.	.	TRBV19	TRBJ1-1	TGTGCCAGTAGGTTTCCGGGACACGCGAACACTGAAGCTTTCTTT	CASRFPGHANTEAFF
few	.	TRBV5-4	TRBJ2-1	TGTGCCAGCAGCCAACGACTGGGCGGGAATGAGCAGTTCTTC	CASSQRLGGNEQFF
once	.	TRBV10-3	TRBJ1-2	TGTGCCATCACCTTCGACGCCTGGGAAGGCTACACCTTC	CAITFDAWEGYTF
.	TRBD2	TRBV7-3	TRBJ2-7	TGTGCCAGCAGCTTACAAGCGTCTAGCGGGAGTCTCATCTACGAGCAGTACTTC	CASSLQASSGSLIYEQYF
.	.	TRBV19	TRBJ1-2	TGTGCCAGTAGTATCTCAACCAGGGATGGGCGCTACACCTTC	CASSISTRDGRYTF
.	.	TRBV7-2	TRBJ1-2	TGTGCCAGCAGAGGTACGGGCAGGGCAAGCTACACCTTC	CASRGTGRASYTF
.	.	TRBV10-3	TRBJ2-7	TGTGCCATCAGGGGGGACCCCTACGAGCAGTACTTC	CAIRGDPYEQYF
once	.	TRBV30	TRBJ1-1	TGTGCCTGGAGTGCCCAGACAGCCACTGAAGCTTTCTTT	CAWSAQTATEAFF
.	.	TRBV6-6	TRBJ2-7	TGTGCCAGCAGTTACTCTGGGGGGGCGGTCTACGAGCAGTACTTC	CASSYSGGAVYEQYF
.	.	TRBV25-1	TRBJ1-1	TGTGCCAGCACGAGGGGGGGGAACACTGAAGCTTTCTTT	CASTRGGNTEAFF
.	.	TRBV19	TRBJ2-5	TGTGCCAGTAGTATTTATAAGGAGCAAGAGACCCAGTACTTC	CASSIYKEQETQYF
.	TRBD1	TRBV23-1	TRBJ2-1	TGCGCCAGCAGTCAATCCCGGGACAGTCCTTGTAGGTACAATGAGCAGTTCTTC	CASSQSRDSPCRYNEQFF
.	.	TRBV19	TRBJ2-5	TGTGCCAGTAGTAAGCGCGGGATCCAAGAGACCCAGTACTTC	CASSKRGIQETQYF
.	.	TRBV6-5	TRBJ2-6	TGTGCCAGCAGTTACAGGGCTGGGGCCAACGTCCTGACTTTC	CASSYRAGANVLTF